Ten or more counts support the clone carrying this TCR beta chain. This sample was taken from a study of T cells in Graves' hyperthyroidism and ophthalmopathy. From RNA transcripts, TCR beta CDR3 regions were amplified. Using the HTBI primer set, a first-round RT-PCR was run on the TCR CDR3. Each CDR3 protein gets one entry after TCRdb re-called the multiplex PCR reads with MiXCR. The table records a few hundred thousand distinct CDR3 sequences, about a sixth of them present only once. This CDR3 is 15 amino acids long. V lost 3 bases and J lost 6, with 14 bases in between. Germline-derived CDR1 and CDR2 are SGHNT and YENEEA.

Source material: blood. The sequence was collected from a woman in her late teens or twenties with Graves' hyperthyroidism. The V call is TRBV11-3, the J call TRBJ2-2; perhaps TRBD2 as D (5 bases). CDR3 region: CASSFTGSGSGELFF. CDR3 in DNA: TGTGCCAGCAGCTTCACTGGGAGTGGGTCCGGGGAGCTGTTTTTT.